This record concerns one TCR beta chain sequence. Authors' analysis steps: Cell counts per sample came from amplifying reference gene primers. The data were produced by immunoSEQ multiplex PCR, yet TCRdb's version contains in-frame clones alone and is incomplete. D and trimming were read from the DNA, whereas the V and J calls and clone size are those reported in that table. This sample carries under 300,000 clones, just under 90% of them seen once, and the ten largest clones take roughly 1.8%. The V gene end was trimmed by 0 bases and the J gene end by 5 bases; junction bases not matched to a gene: 5. This CDR3 is 16 amino acids long. The germline V gene has CDR1 MNHEY and CDR2 SVGAGI. The data were taken from a study of blood T cell repertoires in COVID-19. The cohort comprised adults aged roughly 18 to 95 years residing in about two dozen US areas.

J is TRBJ2-1 and V is TRBV6-5; 9 nucleotides agree with TRBD1. Source material: PBMCs or T cells enriched from blood (not recorded which). This TCR was recovered from a woman in her sixties who had recovered from COVID-19. CDR3: CASSYSRDRVDNEQFF. CDR3 bases: TGTGCCAGCAGTTACTCGAGGGACAGGGTTGACAATGAGCAGTTCTTC.